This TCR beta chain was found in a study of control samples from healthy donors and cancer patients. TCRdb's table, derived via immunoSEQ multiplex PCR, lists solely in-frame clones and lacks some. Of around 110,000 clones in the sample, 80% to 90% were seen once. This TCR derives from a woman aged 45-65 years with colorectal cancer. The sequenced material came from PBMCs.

As DNA, the CDR3 is TGTGCCAGTTCATCGGGGGTGCACACTGAAGCTTTCTTT. Translated, it gives CASSSGVHTEAFF. The chain joins TRBV7-3 to TRBJ1-1, with D maybe TRBD1 (5 bases). The CDR3 is 13 residues long. The germline V gene has CDR1 SGHTA and CDR2 FQGTGA. Deletions cut 9 bases from V and 3 bases from J, with 14 bases between.